Sequencing of this TCR beta chain was carried out in a study of CD8+ T cells in alopecia areata. The sample holds many counts of this clone. The treatment: oral pan-JAK inhibitor, 5-10 mg twice daily. Following extraction, RNA underwent reverse transcription to cDNA, which served as the sequencing template. Measured with immunoSEQ multiplex PCR; TCRdb has only the in-frame clones, and not every one. This sample has 200,000 or so clones, with 58% found just once. With 7 bases removed from V and 4 bases from J, the gap between germline ends came to 18 bases. CDR1 SGHRS and CDR2 YFSETQ come from the germline V gene. The CDR3 sequence is 14 residues long.

The material sequenced was CD4+ T cells sorted from blood, taken at week 24, from a patient treated with tofacitinib. The gene calls are TRBV5-1 and TRBJ2-7; maybe TRBD2 (6 bases). The TCR originated in a human donor with alopecia areata. CDR3: CASRRDSGAYEQYF. CDR3 DNA: TGCGCCAGCCGACGGGACTCCGGGGCTTACGAGCAGTACTTC.